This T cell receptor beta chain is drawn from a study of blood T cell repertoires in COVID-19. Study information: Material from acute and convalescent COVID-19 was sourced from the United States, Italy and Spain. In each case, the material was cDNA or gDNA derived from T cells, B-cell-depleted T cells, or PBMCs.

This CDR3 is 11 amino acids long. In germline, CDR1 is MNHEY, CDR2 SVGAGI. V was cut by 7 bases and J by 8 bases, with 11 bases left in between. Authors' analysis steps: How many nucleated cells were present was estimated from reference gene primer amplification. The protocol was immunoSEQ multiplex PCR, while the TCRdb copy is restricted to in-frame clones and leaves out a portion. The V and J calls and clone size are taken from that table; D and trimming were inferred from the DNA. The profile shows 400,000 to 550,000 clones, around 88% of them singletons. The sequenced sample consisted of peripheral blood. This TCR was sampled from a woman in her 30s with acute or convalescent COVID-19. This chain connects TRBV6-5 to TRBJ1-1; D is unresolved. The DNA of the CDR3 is TGTGCCAGCACCCAATCCCGGGAAGCTTTCTTT. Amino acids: CASTQSREAFF.